This T cell receptor (beta chain) was sequenced for a study of OX40 agonist ivuxolimab in advanced cancers. Whole-study context: Ivuxolimab doses were 0.01, 0.1, 0.3, 1.5, 3 or 10 mg/kg every 2 weeks. Dose-escalation patients were diagnosed with hepatocellular carcinoma, melanoma, renal cell cancer or head and neck cancer.

V shed 4 bases and J shed 5 bases, with 12 bases lying between them. Germline lookup yields CDR1 MNHEY and CDR2 SMNVEV (reference sequence). The CDR3 extends over 14 amino acids. Autoimmune disease history or systemic immunosuppression was exclusionary. Measured with immunoSEQ multiplex PCR; TCRdb has only the in-frame clones, and not every one. The data show about 54,000 clones, just over 90% seen once. This clonotype originated in an adult with an advanced solid tumor such as melanoma, head and neck, liver or kidney cancer. Specimen: CD4+ or CD8+ T cells sorted from blood, collected in a trial of the OX40 agonist ivuxolimab. The chain has TRBV27 and TRBJ2-1; the D gene is possibly TRBD2 (6 bases). The DNA for the CDR3 is TGTGCCAGCAGTTACAGAGGAGGGAACAATGAGCAGTTCTTC. Encoded protein: CASSYRGGNNEQFF.